This T cell receptor (beta chain) was identified in a study of blood T cell repertoires in COVID-19. For the study at large: The origin of the acute and convalescent COVID-19 samples was the United States, Italy and Spain.

The germline V gene has CDR1 LNHNV and CDR2 YYDKDF (reference sequence). Losses at the gene ends were 5 bases for V and 6 bases for J; bases not matched to a gene: 13. The CDR3 loop spans 16 amino acids. Using immunoSEQ multiplex PCR, the repertoire was profiled, and TCRdb retains in-frame clones only, with some absent. The sample holds approximately 58,000 clones, 81% seen once. This sequence originates from a man aged 55 to 70 with COVID-19, enrolled during active disease. Sequenced sample: peripheral blood. This sequence joins TRBV15 and TRBJ1-5; TRBD1 agrees at 7 bases. CDR3 in DNA: TGTGCCACCAGCCGACGACAGGGAGAATTCGGTCAGCCCCAGCATTTT. Translation: CATSRRQGEFGQPQHF.